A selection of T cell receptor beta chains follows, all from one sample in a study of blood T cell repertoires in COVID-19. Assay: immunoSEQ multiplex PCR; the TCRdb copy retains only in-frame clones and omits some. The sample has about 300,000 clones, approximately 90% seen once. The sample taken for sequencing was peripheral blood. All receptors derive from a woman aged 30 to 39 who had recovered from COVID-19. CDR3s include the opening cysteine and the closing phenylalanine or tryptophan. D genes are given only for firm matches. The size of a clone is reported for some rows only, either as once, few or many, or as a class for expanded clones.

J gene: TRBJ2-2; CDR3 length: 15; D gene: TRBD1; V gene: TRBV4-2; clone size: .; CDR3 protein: CASSQEGQGTGELFF; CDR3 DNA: TGTGCCAGCAGCCAAGAAGGACAGGGGACCGGGGAGCTGTTTTTT
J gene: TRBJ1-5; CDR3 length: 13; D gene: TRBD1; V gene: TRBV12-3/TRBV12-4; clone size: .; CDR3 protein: CASRRTGTQPQHF; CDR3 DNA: TGTGCCAGCAGACGGACAGGGACACAGCCCCAGCATTTT
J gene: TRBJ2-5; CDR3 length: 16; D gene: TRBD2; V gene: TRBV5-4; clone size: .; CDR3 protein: CASSLPSGGAQETQYF; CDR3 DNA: TGTGCCAGCAGTCTTCCTAGCGGGGGGGCCCAAGAGACCCAGTACTTC
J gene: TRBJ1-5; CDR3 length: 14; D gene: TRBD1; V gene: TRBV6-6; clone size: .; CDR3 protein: CASARDSVYQPQHF; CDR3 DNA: TGTGCCAGCGCACGGGACAGCGTTTATCAGCCCCAGCATTTT
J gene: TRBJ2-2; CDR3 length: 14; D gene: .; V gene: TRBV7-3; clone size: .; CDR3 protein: CASSLSRNTGELFF; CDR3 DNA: TGTGCCAGCAGCCTAAGCAGGAACACCGGGGAGCTGTTTTTT
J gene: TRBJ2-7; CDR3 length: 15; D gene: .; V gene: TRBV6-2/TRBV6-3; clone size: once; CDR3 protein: CASSYPTREGSEQYF; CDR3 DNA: TGTGCCAGCAGTTACCCTACCCGTGAGGGTTCCGAGCAGTACTTC
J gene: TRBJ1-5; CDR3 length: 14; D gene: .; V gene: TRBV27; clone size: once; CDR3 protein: CASSPDSVNQPQHF; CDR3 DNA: TGTGCCAGCAGTCCCGACAGCGTAAATCAGCCCCAGCATTTT
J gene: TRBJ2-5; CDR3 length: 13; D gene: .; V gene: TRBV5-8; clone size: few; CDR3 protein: CASSRQVRETQYF; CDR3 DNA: TGTGCCAGCAGCCGACAGGTTCGAGAGACCCAGTACTTC
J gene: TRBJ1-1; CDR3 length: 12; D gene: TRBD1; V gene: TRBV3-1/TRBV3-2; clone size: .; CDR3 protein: CASSQVGQGAFF; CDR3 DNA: TGTGCCAGCAGCCAAGTGGGACAGGGGGCTTTCTTT
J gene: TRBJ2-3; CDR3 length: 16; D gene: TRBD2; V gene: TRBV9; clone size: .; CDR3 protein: CASSVSNRGGTDTQYF; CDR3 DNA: TGTGCCAGCAGCGTATCCAATCGGGGGGGCACAGATACGCAGTATTTT
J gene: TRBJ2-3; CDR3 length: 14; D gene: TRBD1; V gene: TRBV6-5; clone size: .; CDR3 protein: CASRDRGFSDTQYF; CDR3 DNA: TGTGCCAGCAGAGACAGGGGTTTCTCAGATACGCAGTATTTT
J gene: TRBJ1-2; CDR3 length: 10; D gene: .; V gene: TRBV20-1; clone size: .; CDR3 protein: CSSPPLGYTF; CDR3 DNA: TGCAGCTCCCCCCCCCTGGGCTACACCTTC
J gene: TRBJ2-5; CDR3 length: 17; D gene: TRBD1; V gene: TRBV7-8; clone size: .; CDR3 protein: CASSLAINRGRKETQYF; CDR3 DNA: TGTGCCAGCAGCTTAGCTATAAACAGGGGAAGGAAAGAGACCCAGTACTTC
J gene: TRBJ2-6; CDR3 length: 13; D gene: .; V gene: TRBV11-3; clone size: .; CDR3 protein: CASGSSGANVLTF; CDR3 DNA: TGTGCCAGCGGCAGCTCTGGGGCCAACGTCCTGACTTTC
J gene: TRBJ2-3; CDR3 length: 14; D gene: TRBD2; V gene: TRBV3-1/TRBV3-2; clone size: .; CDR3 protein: CASSQGLGTDTQYF; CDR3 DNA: TGTGCCAGCAGTCAAGGACTAGGGACAGATACGCAGTATTTT
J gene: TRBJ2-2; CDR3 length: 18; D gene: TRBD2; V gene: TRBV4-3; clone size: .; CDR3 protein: CASSQGLAGGRRTGELFF; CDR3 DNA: TGCGCCAGCAGCCAGGGACTAGCGGGGGGGCGGAGGACCGGGGAGCTGTTTTTT